Below, one T cell receptor beta chain is given with its context. Its cognate antigen is unknown. The data stem from a study of shared clonotypes between healthy human individuals. Whole-study results and caveats: For sorted subsets, rarefaction showed incomplete sequencing despite large depth.

At deep level, the assay was performed. Clones were sequenced by immunoSEQ multiplex PCR, and TCRdb holds only the in-frame ones, with some missing. The table has about 380,000 clones, about 97% seen once. The CDR3 extends over 13 amino acids. The V gene lost 1 base and the J gene lost 7 bases, with 8 bases spanning the gap. The germline gives CDR1 SNHLY, CDR2 FYNNEI. Donors were Caucasian adults residing in Nashville, Tennessee, USA. CCR7-negative CD45RA+ TemRA cells were combined with CD45RO+ cells to form CD8 memory. The sample consisted of memory CD8+ T cells sorted from blood. As to subset: CD45RO+ cells pooled with CCR7-negative TemRA cells. This TCR was recovered from a man under 40 in good health. The chain joins TRBV2 to TRBJ1-5, with a tentative D call TRBD1 (6 bases). The CDR3, as DNA: TGTGCCAGCAGTGAAGGGGGGCGCCAGCCCCAGCATTTT. Amino acid sequence: CASSEGGRQPQHF.